Here is one T cell receptor beta chain with its context. This clone was observed once. Its antigen is unknown. No quality values exist for individual bases; no much larger clone is one base distant. TCRbeta CDR3 regions were amplified from genomic DNA by means of the immunoSEQ Assay, a bias-controlled multiplex PCR. In the paper's pipeline: Within the assay, amplification of reference gene primers was used to estimate how many nucleated cells each sample contained. To quantify the absolute abundance of each unique TCRbeta CDR3 rearrangement, sequence reads were collapsed and filtered. Productive Simpson clonality was computed per sample as the square root of Simpson's diversity index over productive rearrangements. As stored in TCRdb, this immuneACCESS dataset retains in-frame rearrangements with V and J assigned. A fraction of the clones does not appear; measured against another copy, unresolved V genes explain less than half of the discrepancy, and the remainder lacks a known reason. The V and J calls and the clone size are those of that table, but D and trimming were determined from the DNA. Counted in this sample were some 370,000 clones; 83% of them appeared once. Approximately 5% of the sample is taken by the ten largest.

The data derive from a study of blood T cell repertoires in COVID-19 (TCRdb year 2020). Background for the entire study: Samples from collaborators originated in the United States, Italy and Spain and spanned both the acute and convalescent phases of COVID-19. Sample metadata almost always included a de-identified subject ID, COVID-19 status, age in years and sex. A freely available public database, intended as a resource for researchers studying the immune response to SARS-CoV-2, is where the repertoires were released. The samples were drawn from two sources: the first 160 participants of the ongoing ImmuneRACE study, and approximately 1,300 subjects contributed by 6 global collaborators. HLA class I and class II types, where available, came from metadata supplied by the sample provider rather than from assay-based typing. The prospective study material was composed of cDNA or gDNA derived from T cells, B-cell-depleted T cells, or PBMCs. Deeply sampled blood TCRbeta repertoires from subjects exposed to, actively infected with, or recovered from COVID-19 were included in the dataset. The research as a whole found: How much clinical and demographic metadata was included differed by source and by participant, and the metadata was provided uncurated.

In the prospective study, participants were about 18 to 90 years old, resided in about two dozen geographic areas of the United States, and were enrolled through a virtual design. In the prospective study, participants were assigned to cohorts based on the clinical history participants reported in a screening survey and a study questionnaire. ImmuneRACE Cohort 3 recovered participants were defined by two consecutive negative NP/OP PCR tests, healthcare professional clearance, or symptom resolution. In the prospective study, whole blood, serum and a nasopharyngeal or oropharyngeal swab were collected from each participant by mobile phlebotomists. Over a roughly 2-month period, participants in the prospective study had the option of providing additional blood draws and questionnaires. Prospective study blood samples were shipped either frozen or at room temperature before DNA extraction. The receptor was derived from a woman in her forties or fifties who had recovered from COVID-19. Sequenced sample: PBMCs or T cells enriched from blood (not recorded which).

In nucleotide form, the sequence is TGTGCCAGCAGCTCGGACAGATTACCCTCCTACGAGCAGTACTTC. This is translated as CASSSDRLPSYEQYF. Rearrangement joined TRBV11-2 to TRBJ2-7, with TRBD1 tentatively as D gene (6 bases match). V is cut by 4 bases and J by 0 bases, and the space between the germline ends is 13 bases. For CDR1 and CDR2, the germline V gene lists SGHAT and FQNNGV. Measured from the cysteine to the phenylalanine, the CDR3 is 15 residues long. Just the 45-base CDR3 DNA is kept, in frame starting at base 1.